Listed here are 13 T cell receptor beta chains from one sample, sequenced in a study of blood T cells in healthy people across ages. The use of a sample-barcoded 5' primer and a J-beta primer mix characterized a second PCR of roughly 7 to 11 cycles. TCRdb recomputed calls from the 5' RACE reads with MiXCR, one row per CDR3 protein. The data hold 1.2 million to 1.5 million distinct CDR3 sequences, with 42% observed a single time. The specimen sequenced was blood. The receptors come from a woman aged 18-30 years in good health.

The chain links TRBV5-4 to TRBJ2-1, with D unclear. The CDR3 is 14 amino acids. Germline V gene lookup returns CDR1 SGHNT and CDR2 YYREEE (reference sequence). The V gene lost 6 bases and the J gene lost 0 bases, with 10 bases spanning the gap. The CDR3 spells CASKKLSSYNEQFF. The CDR3 DNA sequence: TGTGCCAGCAAAAAACTGAGCTCCTACAATGAGCAGTTCTTC.

The chain has TRBV4-2 and TRBJ2-7, with 13 bases identical to TRBD2. Per the germline V gene, CDR1 is LGHNA and CDR2 is YNFKEQ. V lost 0 bases to trimming and J lost 10 bases; unmatched junction nucleotides: 3. This CDR3 comprises 14 residues. CDR3 bases: TGTGCCAGCAGCCAAGAGGGGACTAGCGGGGCCCAGTACTTC. Amino acids: CASSQEGTSGAQYF.

Concerning this clonotype itself: Germline is not matched at one junction end, which may reflect a read error. J is TRBJ1-5 and V is TRBV9; 10 bases line up with TRBD1. Germline CDR1 is SGDLS and CDR2 is YYNGEE. The CDR3 contains 15 residues. CDR3 sequence (DNA): TGTACCAGCAGCGTGTACCCTGGACAGGGGGAGCCCCAGCATTTT. Translated: CTSSVYPGQGEPQHF.

The chain recombines TRBV20-1 with TRBJ2-5; the match to TRBD2 covers 14 bases. V lost 5 bases to trimming and J lost 4 bases; unmatched junction nucleotides: 12. Germline loops: CDR1 DFQATT, CDR2 SNEGSKA (reference sequence). The length of the CDR3 is 17 residues. CDR3 sequence reads: CSAFQTSGGARGETQYF. CDR3 bases: TGCAGTGCTTTCCAGACTAGCGGGGGGGCAAGGGGAGAGACCCAGTACTTC.

This sequence joins TRBV15 and TRBJ1-4; D might be TRBD1 (5 bases). This CDR3 is built from 15 residues. Between the trimmed V and J ends, which lost 1 base and 2 bases, there was a span of 8 bases. Germline assignment: CDR1 LNHNV and CDR2 YYDKDF (reference sequence). CDR3 in amino acids: CATSRGGVTNEKLFF. Written as DNA, the CDR3 is TGTGCCACCAGCAGAGGGGGGGTCACTAATGAAAAACTGTTTTTT.

The chain couples TRBV7-2 to TRBJ2-7; the D gene is possibly TRBD2 (6 bases). Germline assignment: CDR1 SGHTA and CDR2 FQGNSA. The CDR3 runs to 15 residues. Trimming pared 5 bases from V and 1 base from J, leaving 15 bases between. The CDR3 DNA follows: TGTGCCAGCAGCCCCCGCGCGGGACCATCCTACGAGCAGTACTTC. Translation gives CASSPRAGPSYEQYF.

The chain has TRBV12-3 or TRBV12-4 and TRBJ1-6, with D hard to call. Trimming took 3 bases from V and 9 from J, leaving 12 bases between them. The CDR3 runs 14 residues. CDR3 bases: TGTGCCAGCAGTTTGGGTGGGCTGAGTTCACCCCTCCACTTT. This codes for CASSLGGLSSPLHF.

This clonotype was counted a few times. This CDR3 is CASSSRFGTKAVEQYF. CDR3 nucleotide sequence: TGCGCCAGCAGCTCCCGCTTCGGGACCAAGGCGGTCGAGCAGTACTTC. This chain links TRBV5-1 with TRBJ2-7; tentatively, D is TRBD1 or TRBD2 (5 bases each). V was clipped by 3 bases and J by 6 bases, with 22 bases between them. This CDR3 has 16 residues. The V gene's germline CDR1 is SGHRS and CDR2 YFSETQ.

Ten or more counts support this clonotype. The chain links TRBV12-3 or TRBV12-4 to TRBJ2-6, with D uncertain. V dropped 4 bases and J dropped 3 bases, with 10 bases sitting between them. The CDR3 covers 15 residues. The CDR3 region is CASSSGGFGANVLTF. CDR3 coding DNA: TGTGCCAGCAGTTCCGGCGGTTTTGGGGCCAACGTCCTGACTTTC.

This clonotype showed up just a few times. The chain carries TRBV7-2 and TRBJ1-1; 7 bases map to TRBD1. Losses at the gene ends were 4 bases for V and 12 bases for J; bases not matched to a gene: 11. Germline loops: CDR1 SGHTA, CDR2 FQGNSA. The CDR3 extends over 13 amino acids. The CDR3 loop is CASSSSRGQVPFF. The CDR3 DNA is TGTGCCAGCAGCTCCTCAAGGGGGCAAGTCCCTTTCTTT.

This clonotype was counted between two and nine times. V gene TRBV6-2 or TRBV6-3 combines with J gene TRBJ1-2; D unclear. V lost 5 bases to trimming and J lost 0 bases, with 13 bases between them. The CDR3 covers 15 residues. CDR1 MNHEY and CDR2 SVGEGT come from the germline V gene. CDR3 amino acids: CASSRRGLPNYGYTF. The CDR3 DNA sequence: TGTGCCAGCAGTCGTCGCGGATTACCTAACTATGGCTACACCTTC.

This chain connects TRBV7-9 to TRBJ2-1; D unresolved. Germline lookup yields CDR1 SEHNR and CDR2 FQNEAQ (reference sequence). V shed 8 bases and J shed 7 bases, with 9 bases lying between them. The CDR3 contains 11 residues. CDR3 in amino acids: CASFPGNEQFF. As DNA, the CDR3 is TGTGCCAGCTTCCCCGGGAATGAGCAGTTCTTC.

This sequence joins TRBV7-8 and TRBJ2-7; perhaps TRBD2 as D (7 bases). V dropped 5 bases and J dropped 1 base, with 12 bases sitting between them. The V gene's germline CDR1 is SGHVS and CDR2 FQNEAQ. The CDR3 runs to 14 residues. CDR3 coding DNA: TGTGCCAGCAGCCGTGAGGGGGGGTCCTACGAGCAGTACTTC. Translation gives CASSREGGSYEQYF.